These T cell receptor beta chains were read from a single sample in a study of blood T cell repertoires in COVID-19. Data came from immunoSEQ multiplex PCR; TCRdb stores just in-frame clones and leaves some out. The table has some 48,000 clones, roughly 93% seen once. Material for sequencing was peripheral blood. The source of these receptors is a man aged 55 to 70 with COVID-19, enrolled during active disease. Both conserved end residues are part of each CDR3. A D gene is named only where the DNA matches it firmly. For some rows the clone size is stated as once, few or many, or as a class when expanded; others skip it.

d_call | clone_size | j_call | v_call | cdr3_aa | cdr3_nt
TRBD1 | - | TRBJ2-7 | TRBV29-1 | CSVATGLDAYEQYF | TGCAGCGTAGCGACAGGGCTTGACGCCTACGAGCAGTACTTC
TRBD1 | - | TRBJ1-2 | TRBV5-4 | CASSLSVKGQGYGYTF | TGTGCCAGCAGCTTGTCCGTAAAAGGACAGGGATACGGCTACACCTTC
- | few | TRBJ1-6 | TRBV9 | CASSVAGDNSPLHF | TGTGCCAGCAGCGTAGCCGGGGATAATTCACCCCTCCACTTT
- | - | TRBJ1-2 | TRBV2 | CASSFTDSLDGYTF | TGTGCCAGCAGTTTTACGGACAGCTTAGATGGCTACACCTTC
- | - | TRBJ1-2 | TRBV6-5 | CASSPLEGDGYTF | TGTGCCAGCAGCCCCTTGGAGGGAGATGGCTACACCTTC
- | - | TRBJ1-6 | TRBV15 | CATSRVQGRAGSPLHF | TGTGCCACCAGCAGAGTCCAGGGAAGGGCAGGCTCACCCCTCCACTTT
- | - | TRBJ2-7 | TRBV19 | CASSPSAGSSYEQYF | TGTGCCAGTAGTCCCTCGGCGGGTAGCTCCTACGAGCAGTACTTC
- | - | TRBJ1-2 | TRBV30 | CAWSDSLVSFGYTF | TGTGCCTGGAGTGATAGCTTGGTTAGCTTTGGCTACACCTTC
TRBD2 | - | TRBJ2-5 | TRBV10-2 | CASSEGLGTSGEETQYF | TGCGCCAGCAGTGAGGGGTTAGGGACTAGCGGGGAAGAGACCCAGTACTTC
- | - | TRBJ1-4 | TRBV7-9 | CASSSLGSFNEKLFF | TGTGCCAGCAGCTCCCTGGGCAGTTTCAATGAAAAACTGTTTTTT